The sequence of this TCR beta chain was determined in a study of TIL therapy for anti-PD-1-resistant metastatic lung cancer. Whole-study context: Patients then received nivolumab; progressors got lymphodepletion, TIL and IL-2.

The libraries were made with immunoSEQ v3. Each library reached about 2 million read pairs, or about 5-6.5 million at deep level. Libraries were prepared by immunoSEQ multiplex PCR; TCRdb keeps only in-frame clonotypes and omits some of them. The table includes 45,000 to 60,000 clones, less than 80% detected once. A remark on this clone: The antigen is undetermined.

Time point meaning: pre-treatment sample, taken before nivolumab and TIL therapy. The study, taken as a whole, reports: After infusion, TIL clonotypes partly replaced peripheral T cells and declined over months.

The CDR3 covers 16 residues. Trimming pared 8 bases from V and 6 bases from J, leaving 25 bases between. Germline V gene lookup returns CDR1 WSHSY and CDR2 SAAADI. This TCR was sampled from a woman aged 30 to 85 with non-small cell lung cancer. This chain uses TRBV10-2 with TRBJ1-2; tentatively, D is TRBD1 (6 bases). Specimen: blood, collected at baseline. This CDR3 is CASSTGSGRGGDGYTF. The CDR3 nucleotides are TGCGCCAGCTCCACAGGCAGTGGCAGGGGAGGCGATGGCTACACCTTC.